These T cell receptor beta chains were read from a single sample in a study of identifying expanded T cells in peripheral blood. Some clones are missing from TCRdb's copy, which holds only in-frame ones; the method was immunoSEQ multiplex PCR. The table has 120,000 or so clones, over 65% seen once. Sequencing was performed on blood. These receptors were obtained from a person aged 18-69 years in good health. Both conserved end residues are part of each CDR3. Fields, in order: clone size, V gene, J gene, D gene, CDR3 DNA, CDR3 protein. A D gene is named only where the DNA matches it firmly. Where a row states a size, it is once, few, many or the class of an expanded clone; other rows omit it.

size: NA; V: TRBV5-1; J: TRBJ1-3; D: NA; DNA: TGCGCCAGCAGCTTGTCTCAGGGCACCTTCTCTGGAAACACCATATATTTT; CDR3: CASSLSQGTFSGNTIYF
size: NA; V: TRBV4-3; J: TRBJ1-4; D: TRBD1; DNA: TGCGCCAGCAGCCAAGGAACAGGGGGCGATGAAAAACTGTTTTTT; CDR3: CASSQGTGGDEKLFF
size: NA; V: TRBV5-1; J: TRBJ1-1; D: NA; DNA: TGCGCCAGCAGCTCCGCCCCCACAGGGAACACTGAAGCTTTCTTT; CDR3: CASSSAPTGNTEAFF
size: NA; V: TRBV23-1; J: TRBJ1-1; D: NA; DNA: TGCGCCCCCAACCAGGGAGAAAGGACTGAAGCTTTCTTT; CDR3: CAPNQGERTEAFF
size: NA; V: TRBV5-5; J: TRBJ1-1; D: NA; DNA: TGTGCCAGCAGCCGACAGGACAGTGTGAACACTGAAGCTTTCTTT; CDR3: CASSRQDSVNTEAFF
size: NA; V: TRBV30; J: TRBJ1-1; D: NA; DNA: TGTGCCTGGAGTATTAGACAGCCAGACACTGAAGCTTTCTTT; CDR3: CAWSIRQPDTEAFF
size: NA; V: TRBV2; J: TRBJ2-1; D: TRBD1; DNA: TGTGCCAGCCTGGACAGGGTAATCGACAATGAGCAGTTCTTC; CDR3: CASLDRVIDNEQFF
size: NA; V: TRBV6-5; J: TRBJ1-1; D: TRBD1; DNA: TGTGCCAGCAGTTACCAGACAGGGTTTGAGACTGAAGCTTTCTTT; CDR3: CASSYQTGFETEAFF
size: NA; V: TRBV6-5; J: TRBJ2-7; D: NA; DNA: TGTGCCAGCAGCCTTGACAGCACCTACGAGCAGTACTTC; CDR3: CASSLDSTYEQYF
size: few; V: TRBV27; J: TRBJ1-1; D: NA; DNA: TGTGCCAGCAGTGAAGCAGCTGGCGGGGGGACGAACACTGAAGCTTTCTTT; CDR3: CASSEAAGGGTNTEAFF
size: NA; V: TRBV7-2; J: TRBJ1-1; D: NA; DNA: TGTGCCAGCAGCTTAACAGGCGTTGAAGCTTTCTTT; CDR3: CASSLTGVEAFF
size: once; V: TRBV7-9; J: TRBJ1-6; D: NA; DNA: TGTGCCAGCAGCTTAGGAACCGACGGTTCACCCCTCCACTTT; CDR3: CASSLGTDGSPLHF
size: once; V: TRBV4-1; J: TRBJ2-2; D: TRBD1; DNA: TGCGCCAGCAGCCAAGGACAGGGAACCGGGGAGCTGTTTTTT; CDR3: CASSQGQGTGELFF
size: NA; V: TRBV14; J: TRBJ2-7; D: NA; DNA: TGTGCCAGCAGCCTCGATAAGTTTTACGAGCAGTACTTC; CDR3: CASSLDKFYEQYF
size: once; V: TRBV7-8; J: TRBJ2-2; D: NA; DNA: TGTGCCAGCAGCTCCGAATGGAACACCGGGGAGCTGTTTTTT; CDR3: CASSSEWNTGELFF
size: NA; V: TRBV5-8; J: TRBJ1-4; D: NA; DNA: TGTGCCAGCAGCTTGTACCACGGGGAGGATGAAAAACTGTTTTTT; CDR3: CASSLYHGEDEKLFF
size: NA; V: TRBV2; J: TRBJ2-5; D: TRBD2; DNA: TGTGCCAGCAAGAGCGGGGGGGCGGAGACCCAGTACTTC; CDR3: CASKSGGAETQYF
size: NA; V: TRBV4-3; J: TRBJ2-7; D: TRBD1; DNA: TGCGCCAGCAGCCACTCCGGGACAGGTGAAACCTACGAGCAGTACTTC; CDR3: CASSHSGTGETYEQYF
size: NA; V: TRBV4-2; J: TRBJ2-1; D: TRBD1; DNA: TGTGCCAGCAGCCAAGGGGGAGGACAGGGTCAGAATGAGCAGTTCTTC; CDR3: CASSQGGGQGQNEQFF
size: NA; V: TRBV5-1; J: TRBJ1-1; D: TRBD1; DNA: TGCGCCAGCAGCCCTGGGACAGGGGGCCCCAATATTCTGAACACTGAAGCTTTCTTT; CDR3: CASSPGTGGPNILNTEAFF
size: NA; V: TRBV7-8; J: TRBJ2-2; D: NA; DNA: TGTGCCAGCAGCTTAGTGACACGCAACACCGGGGAGCTGTTTTTT; CDR3: CASSLVTRNTGELFF
size: NA; V: TRBV27; J: TRBJ1-1; D: NA; DNA: TGTGCCAGCAGTCACGGAGCGAACACTGAAGCTTTCTTT; CDR3: CASSHGANTEAFF
size: NA; V: TRBV5-4; J: TRBJ1-1; D: NA; DNA: TGTGCCAGCAGTCTCGGACAGCAAATGAACACTGAAGCTTTCTTT; CDR3: CASSLGQQMNTEAFF
size: NA; V: TRBV5-1; J: TRBJ2-1; D: NA; DNA: TGCGCCAGCAGCTTTCACTATTATTACAATGAGCAGTTCTTC; CDR3: CASSFHYYYNEQFF
size: NA; V: TRBV10-3; J: TRBJ2-7; D: TRBD1; DNA: TGTGCCATCAGCGATACGGGACAGGGTGTCTCCTACGAGCAGTACTTC; CDR3: CAISDTGQGVSYEQYF
size: NA; V: TRBV5-1; J: TRBJ1-1; D: NA; DNA: TGCGCCAGCAGCTCTAACCAGAACACTGAAGCTTTCTTT; CDR3: CASSSNQNTEAFF
size: NA; V: TRBV30; J: TRBJ1-1; D: NA; DNA: TGTGCCTGGAGTGTAGGCACTGAAGCTTTCTTT; CDR3: CAWSVGTEAFF
size: NA; V: TRBV18; J: TRBJ1-1; D: TRBD1; DNA: TGTGCCAGCTCACCACCTGGGACAGGGGACTTGAACACTGAAGCTTTCTTT; CDR3: CASSPPGTGDLNTEAFF
size: NA; V: TRBV6-5; J: TRBJ1-2; D: NA; DNA: TGTGCCAGCAGTTACTCGAGGGTGGGGCGCGGCTACACCTTC; CDR3: CASSYSRVGRGYTF
size: NA; V: TRBV19; J: TRBJ1-3; D: TRBD1; DNA: TGTGCCAGTAGTATCGGACAGGGGTGGACTGGAAACACCATATATTTT; CDR3: CASSIGQGWTGNTIYF
size: NA; V: TRBV27; J: TRBJ2-3; D: NA; DNA: TGTGCCACCACGTCCCCTAATACAGATACGCAGTATTTT; CDR3: CATTSPNTDTQYF
size: NA; V: TRBV6-5; J: TRBJ2-2; D: NA; DNA: TGTGCCAGCAGTACTTATAACGGGGAGCTGTTTTTT; CDR3: CASSTYNGELFF
size: NA; V: TRBV28; J: TRBJ1-1; D: TRBD1; DNA: TGTGCCAGCAGTGCGCCGGGACAGGGGCCTAACACTGAAGCTTTCTTT; CDR3: CASSAPGQGPNTEAFF
size: NA; V: TRBV19; J: TRBJ2-5; D: NA; DNA: TGTGCCAGTAGTATACCAGGGTTAGGAGAGACCCAGTACTTC; CDR3: CASSIPGLGETQYF
size: NA; V: TRBV21-1; J: TRBJ2-3; D: NA; DNA: TGTGCCAGCAGCAAAGATTCTCGACTAGCTTGTGATACGCAGTATTTT; CDR3: CASSKDSRLACDTQYF
size: NA; V: TRBV11-3; J: TRBJ1-1; D: TRBD1; DNA: TGTGCCAGCAGCTCGACAGGGGTACGAGGCACTGAAGCTTTCTTT; CDR3: CASSSTGVRGTEAFF
size: NA; V: TRBV19; J: TRBJ1-5; D: NA; DNA: TGTGCCAGTAGTATCCGGGCGGTGGGGCCCCAGCATTTT; CDR3: CASSIRAVGPQHF
size: NA; V: TRBV7-9; J: TRBJ2-2; D: NA; DNA: TGTGCCAGCAGCTCTTTTTTTACGGTGACCGGGGAGCTGTTTTTT; CDR3: CASSSFFTVTGELFF
size: NA; V: TRBV7-2; J: TRBJ1-1; D: NA; DNA: TGTGCCAGCAGCTTTGGACACTCCACTGAAGCTTTCTTT; CDR3: CASSFGHSTEAFF
size: NA; V: TRBV7-9; J: TRBJ2-5; D: TRBD1; DNA: TGTGCCAGCAGCTTCGGACAGGGGGCAGAGACCCAGTACTTC; CDR3: CASSFGQGAETQYF
size: NA; V: TRBV30; J: TRBJ2-5; D: TRBD2; DNA: TGTGCCTGCAACCCAAGGGAGGGCATCGCGGAGACCCAGTACTTC; CDR3: CACNPREGIAETQYF
size: few; V: TRBV7-9; J: TRBJ1-2; D: TRBD1; DNA: TGTGCCAGCAGCCCGGGACAGGGGGACTATGGCTACACCTTC; CDR3: CASSPGQGDYGYTF
size: NA; V: TRBV29-1; J: TRBJ2-3; D: TRBD2; DNA: TGCAGCGTCCCGCCAATTGTGAGAGCGGGGAACACAGATACGCAGTATTTT; CDR3: CSVPPIVRAGNTDTQYF
size: few; V: TRBV11-1; J: TRBJ2-3; D: NA; DNA: TGTGCCAGCAGCCCCGGCTTCTCGTTGGAAGATACGCAGTATTTT; CDR3: CASSPGFSLEDTQYF
size: NA; V: TRBV4-1; J: TRBJ1-1; D: NA; DNA: TGCGCCAGCAGCCAAGTGGGCCTGAACACTGAAGCTTTCTTT; CDR3: CASSQVGLNTEAFF
size: NA; V: TRBV6-1; J: TRBJ1-1; D: NA; DNA: TGTGCCAGCAGTGAAGTTGGCCTCAACACTGAAGCTTTCTTT; CDR3: CASSEVGLNTEAFF
size: NA; V: TRBV27; J: TRBJ1-2; D: TRBD1; DNA: TGTGCCAGCAGTCTCGGGACAGGGGGAATCTATGGCTACACCTTC; CDR3: CASSLGTGGIYGYTF
size: NA; V: TRBV5-1; J: TRBJ2-3; D: NA; DNA: TGCGCCAGCAGCTCCCGGCAGGGGGGTATGGATACGCAGTATTTT; CDR3: CASSSRQGGMDTQYF
size: NA; V: TRBV7-2; J: TRBJ1-6; D: TRBD1; DNA: TGTGCCAGCAGCTTTACAGGGGGCGCCTATAATTCACCCCTCCACTTT; CDR3: CASSFTGGAYNSPLHF